This TCR beta chain was retrieved from a study of cytomegalovirus exposure and HLA in healthy donors. The overall study: Within the Caucasian-associated ancestry cluster were roughly 81% of the roughly 400 genotyped donors.

Study-wide results and limits: An assumption of roughly uniform sequencing depth across donors underlay the presence/absence analyses.

This clone has just a few counts. Antigen specificity is unknown. Other DNA variants within this sample encode the same CDR3. PCR employed 60 Vbeta and 13 Jbeta primers. Clones were sequenced by immunoSEQ multiplex PCR, and TCRdb holds only the in-frame ones, with some missing. The sample lists 200,000 or so clones; roughly 84% were seen once. V dropped 2 bases and J dropped 7 bases, with 8 bases sitting between them. The CDR3 length is 12 residues. Per germline, CDR1 MNHEY and CDR2 SMNVEV (reference sequence). Sequencing was carried out using PBMCs. The receptor's source is a boy aged 2 to 10 in good health and CMV-seronegative. The V gene is TRBV27, the J gene TRBJ1-1, with D unclear. The CDR3 loop is CASSLIGYEAFF. The CDR3 coding sequence is TGTGCCAGCAGTTTAATCGGGTATGAAGCTTTCTTT.